Below are 7 T cell receptor beta chains sequenced from a single sample in a study of PD-L1 blockade in urothelial cancer. Using immunoSEQ multiplex PCR, the repertoire was profiled, and TCRdb retains in-frame clones only, with some absent. The repertoire holds around 30,000 clones, 80% seen once, with about 2% in the top ten. The specimen was PBMCs, collected around atezolizumab (anti-PD-L1) treatment. The origin of the receptors is a man aged 50 or older with urothelial cancer.

This chain connects TRBV28 to TRBJ2-3; TRBD2 matches 10 bases. The CDR3 runs to 15 residues. After removal of 6 bases from V and 5 bases from J, the junction contained 8 bases not matched to a gene. CDR1 MDHEN and CDR2 SYDVKM come from the germline V gene. Written as DNA, the CDR3 is TGTGCCAGCAGGGGTTCTAGCGGGAGTGTAGATACGCAGTATTTT. Amino acid sequence: CASRGSSGSVDTQYF.

The chain carries TRBV5-1 and TRBJ2-2; 8 bases are shared with TRBD2. CDR3 length: 14 amino acids. Germline trimming cut 5 bases from V and 7 bases from J; bases unmatched to any gene: 7. Germline CDR1 reads SGHRS; CDR2 reads YFSETQ. CDR3 DNA sequence: TGCGCCAGCAGACACGGGGGGGCCATCGGGGAGCTGTTTTTT. As protein: CASRHGGAIGELFF.

The chain uses TRBV28 and TRBJ2-5; no firm D call. The CDR3 consists of 14 residues. The germline gives CDR1 MDHEN, CDR2 SYDVKM. Trimming left V 1 base short and J 5 bases short, with 11 bases between. DNA of the CDR3: TGTGCCAGCAGTTTATACGCACAGTTGGAGACCCAGTACTTC. It encodes CASSLYAQLETQYF.

This clone counts as medium-sized. The V call is TRBV19, the J call TRBJ1-3; possible D gene TRBD1, 5 bases. This CDR3 has 13 amino acids. V gave up 5 bases and J gave up 6 bases, with 11 bases separating them. From germline, CDR1 is LNHDA and CDR2 SQIVND (reference sequence). The CDR3: CASSSGTVNTIYF. The DNA for the CDR3 is TGTGCCAGTAGTTCCGGGACTGTAAACACCATATATTTT.

CDR3 DNA: TGTGCCAGCAGTGTGACAGCGAACACTGAAGCTTTCTTT. This sequence encodes CASSVTANTEAFF. The chain links TRBV7-9 to TRBJ1-1; D possibly corresponds to TRBD1 (5 bases). Trimming took off 6 bases at V and 1 base at J, with 9 bases between the two ends. Germline loops: CDR1 SEHNR, CDR2 FQNEAQ (reference sequence). This CDR3 is 13 amino acids long.

For the CDR3, the DNA is TGTGCCAGCTCTCGACTTAACTATGGCTACACCTTC. This gives the protein CASSRLNYGYTF. The rearrangement joins TRBV6-6 to TRBJ1-2; no clear D gene. Germline values: CDR1 MNHNY, CDR2 SVGAGI (reference sequence). The CDR3 consists of 12 residues. The ends were cut back, 8 bases at V and 1 base at J, with 8 bases in the middle.

This sequence joins TRBV11-3 and TRBJ2-3, with a weak D call TRBD1 (6 bases). V was shortened by 5 bases and J by 3 bases, with 9 bases between the two germline ends. The CDR3 sequence is 13 residues long. Looked up from germline, CDR1 is SGHNT and CDR2 is YENEEA. In nucleotides, the CDR3 is TGTGCCAGCAGCGCCAGGGGTACAGATACGCAGTATTTT. It translates to CASSARGTDTQYF.